The 18 T cell receptor beta chains listed next were all sequenced from one sample in a study of blood T cell repertoires in COVID-19. Data came from immunoSEQ multiplex PCR; TCRdb stores just in-frame clones and leaves some out. The sample has about 150,000 clones; 84% are singletons. Sequencing was carried out using peripheral blood. These TCRs come from a man aged 65 to 79 with acute or convalescent COVID-19.

This clone was recorded once. This chain uses TRBV3-1 (or the pseudogene TRBV3-2) with TRBJ2-2; TRBD2 agrees at 10 bases. CDR3 length: 17 residues. V lost 1 base, J lost 2 bases, and 4 bases stayed unmatched. CDR1 LGHDT and CDR2 YNNKEL come from the germline V gene (reference sequence). The CDR3 nucleotides are TGTGCCAGCAGCCAAGGACTAGCGGGTCCAAACACCGGGGAGCTGTTTTTT. Protein sequence: CASSQGLAGPNTGELFF.

This chain links TRBV4-1 with TRBJ2-1; TRBD1 agrees at 10 bases. Germline CDR1 reads MGHRA; CDR2 reads YSYEKL. The CDR3 contains 17 residues. Unmatched junction bases numbered 7, after V lost 1 base and J lost 4 bases. In DNA, the CDR3 is TGCGCCAGCAGCCAAGGTCATGGGACAGGGGCTTACAATGAGCAGTTCTTC. It yields the protein CASSQGHGTGAYNEQFF.

This clone has just one count. CDR3 DNA sequence: TGTGCCAGCAGCTGGACAGGGGATGGCACAGATACGCAGTATTTT. Translating gives CASSWTGDGTDTQYF. The chain carries TRBV11-3 and TRBJ2-3, with TRBD1 matching 9 bases. The V gene's germline CDR1 is SGHNT and CDR2 YENEEA. CDR3 length equals 15 residues. Trimming took 4 bases from V and 1 from J; bases not matched to a gene: 3.

The chain carries TRBV5-1 and TRBJ2-6, with 8 bases fitting TRBD2. J gave up 1 base and V 4 bases, and 4 bases lay outside the gene matches. CDR1 and CDR2 from the germline V gene are SGHRS and YFSETQ. The CDR3 extends over 16 amino acids. CDR3 protein: CASSPGGASGANVLTF. The CDR3 coding sequence is TGCGCCAGCAGCCCGGGAGGGGCGTCTGGGGCCAACGTCCTGACTTTC.

This clone was detected only a few times. The V gene is TRBV20-1, the J gene TRBJ2-1; D unclear. CDR3 size: 10 residues. Germline values: CDR1 DFQATT, CDR2 SNEGSKA (reference sequence). Deletions cut 3 bases from V and 10 bases from J, with 7 bases between. CDR3 in DNA: TGCAGTGCTAGCTCCCTAGAGCAGTTCTTC. It encodes CSASSLEQFF.

The rearrangement joins TRBV21-1 to TRBJ1-4; whether TRBD1, the table's D call, matches the DNA was not checked. TRBV21-1 is labeled a pseudogene. The CDR3 contains 17 residues. CDR3 region: CASSKVGPVATNEKLFF. The CDR3 bases are TGTGCCAGCAGCAAAGTTGGGCCAGTCGCAACTAATGAAAAACTGTTTTTT.

The CDR3 region has the DNA TGCGCCAGCAGCGGGACAGGCCGGGGGGAGCTGTTTTTT. Protein: CASSGTGRGELFF. The chain links TRBV10-1 to TRBJ2-2, with 8 bases matching TRBD1. CDR3 length: 13 residues. Trimming took 6 bases from V and 8 from J; bases not matched to a gene: 5. In germline, CDR1 is WNHNN, CDR2 SYGVQD (reference sequence).

V and J are TRBV28 and TRBJ1-4; D is uncertain. The CDR3 spans 16 residues. Trimming left V 4 bases short and J 11 bases short, with 23 bases between. Per germline, CDR1 MDHEN and CDR2 SYDVKM. CDR3 bases: TGTGCCAGCAGTTCCCCCTTCACGAGGCAATTAGAGAAACTGTTTTTT. Translated, it gives CASSSPFTRQLEKLFF.

The chain joins TRBV14 to TRBJ2-7; no reliable D call. Germline V CDR1 and CDR2: SGHDN, FVKESK. The CDR3 runs 15 residues. V shed 0 bases and J shed 0 bases, with 9 bases lying between them. This CDR3 is CASSQDLWSSYEQYF. In nucleotides, the CDR3 is TGTGCCAGCAGCCAAGACCTATGGTCCTCCTACGAGCAGTACTTC. Looking up the rest from reference TRBV14 and TRBJ2-7 gives the full variable domain: EAGVTQFPSHSVIEKGQTVTLRCDPISGHDNLYWYRRVMGKEIKFLLHFVKESKQDESGMPNNRFLAERTGGTYSTLKVQPAELEDSGVYFCASSQDLWSSYEQYFGPGTRLTVT.

The J gene is TRBJ2-7, the V gene TRBV3-1 (or the pseudogene TRBV3-2), with D tentatively TRBD2 (6 bases). This CDR3 contains 13 residues. Trimming removed 5 bases from V and 7 bases from J, with 15 bases in between. In germline, CDR1 is LGHDT, CDR2 YNNKEL (reference sequence). The CDR3 region is CASSEGAGFEQYF. CDR3 nucleotides: TGTGCCAGCAGCGAAGGGGCGGGGTTTGAGCAGTACTTC.

The chain combines TRBV19 with TRBJ2-1, with 9 positions matching TRBD2. Per the germline V gene, CDR1 is LNHDA and CDR2 is SQIVND (reference sequence). J lost 2 bases, V lost 6 bases, and 8 bases had no gene match. The CDR3 is made up of 16 amino acids. The CDR3, as DNA: TGTGCCAGTAGGCCCCTGACTAGCGGACCCTACAATGAGCAGTTCTTC. This sequence encodes CASRPLTSGPYNEQFF.

The rearrangement links TRBV19 to TRBJ1-4, with 8 bases matching TRBD1. The trim removed 6 bases at V and 7 bases at J, leaving 4 bases unmatched. CDR3 size: 13 residues. Germline CDR1 and CDR2: LNHDA and SQIVND (reference sequence). This chain's CDR3 is CASRVDRGEKLFF. The CDR3, as DNA: TGTGCCAGTAGGGTCGACAGGGGTGAAAAACTGTTTTTT.

This sequence joins TRBV28 and TRBJ1-2; 8 bases are a match to TRBD1. The CDR3 is made up of 14 amino acids. Unmatched junction bases numbered 5, after V lost 7 bases and J lost 1 base. Germline V gene sequence: CDR1 MDHEN, CDR2 SYDVKM. The CDR3 is CASKGQGGNYGYTF. The CDR3 nucleotides read TGTGCCAGCAAAGGACAGGGTGGTAACTATGGCTACACCTTC.

This sequence joins TRBV6-2 or TRBV6-3 and TRBJ2-1; D call uncertain. Trimming pared 2 bases from V and 0 bases from J, leaving 11 bases between. This CDR3 has 16 amino acids. Per germline, CDR1 MNHEY and CDR2 SVGEGT. The CDR3 sequence is CASSYPQLPSYNEQFF. The CDR3 nucleotides read TGTGCCAGCAGTTACCCCCAACTCCCCTCCTACAATGAGCAGTTCTTC.

This chain links TRBV28 with TRBJ2-3, with 7 bases lining up with TRBD1. The V gene end was trimmed by 8 bases and the J gene end by 2 bases; junction bases not matched to a gene: 10. The germline gives CDR1 MDHEN, CDR2 SYDVKM. The CDR3 contains 15 residues. The CDR3 region is CASGSAGGNTDTQYF. In nucleotides, the CDR3 is TGTGCCAGCGGGTCGGCAGGGGGAAACACAGATACGCAGTATTTT.

The V call is TRBV7-2, the J call TRBJ2-7, with 12 bases aligning to TRBD2. Germline trimming cut 5 bases from V and 4 bases from J; bases unmatched to any gene: 12. Germline CDR1 is SGHTA and CDR2 is FQGNSA. The CDR3 extends over 17 amino acids. The CDR3 DNA follows: TGTGCCAGCAGCGCACACCCTAGCGGGGGGGCCTCATACGAGCAGTACTTC. The encoded protein is CASSAHPSGGASYEQYF.

The rearrangement uses TRBV18 and TRBJ1-1; D unresolved. CDR1 is KGHSH, CDR2 LQKENI, per germline. With 4 bases removed from V and 6 bases from J, the gap between germline ends came to 9 bases. This CDR3 has 12 amino acids. The DNA for the CDR3 is TGTGCCAGCTCACTAGGAGGGCCTGAAGCTTTCTTT. Protein product: CASSLGGPEAFF.

V gene TRBV30 combines with J gene TRBJ1-3; no clear D. Germline V lookup: CDR1 GTSNPN, CDR2 SVGIG (reference sequence). The CDR3 extends over 13 amino acids. Trimming stripped 4 bases from V and 4 bases from J, with 11 bases between. This CDR3 is CAWNAGFGNTIYF. For the CDR3, the DNA is TGTGCCTGGAATGCGGGGTTCGGAAACACCATATATTTT.